The clone carrying this T cell receptor beta chain has a count of ten or more. No antigen is known for it. The definition of stable Graves' hyperthyroidism was no ophthalmopathy progression within 18 months. Hyperthyroidism patients were newly diagnosed, had disease duration under 2 months, and were aged 18 to 65 years. The record originates from a study of T cells in Graves' hyperthyroidism and ophthalmopathy. Study observations and caveats: It was a median roughly 6.5 months before onset that the model predicted ophthalmopathy. Most thyroid-expanded clonotypes above 0.001 were also found in blood.

CDR1 and CDR2 (germline): SGHRS, YFSETQ. V lost 3 bases and J lost 4, with 16 bases in between. The CDR3 sequence is 15 residues long. Amplified TCR beta CDR3 regions came from RNA transcripts. When the TCR CDR3 underwent first-round RT-PCR, the HTBI primer set was used. MiXCR was run by TCRdb on the multiplex PCR reads, yielding one entry per CDR3 protein. The sample includes about 360,000 distinct CDR3 sequences, about 13% of them seen just once. Specimen: blood. The chain recombines TRBV5-1 with TRBJ1-1; no reliable D call. This receptor was identified in a woman aged 18-29 years with Graves' hyperthyroidism. The CDR3: CASSSSTGVRTEAFF. Here the CDR3 DNA reads TGCGCCAGCAGCTCAAGCACGGGTGTGCGCACTGAAGCTTTCTTT.